Sequencing of this TCR beta chain was carried out in a study of cytomegalovirus exposure and HLA in healthy donors (dated by TCRdb to about 2017). With respect to the entire study: The 500 to 700 repertoires of the first cohort and the 120 validation repertoires were produced on the same platform, according to a later analysis. The study aimed to test whether cataloging public T cell receptors could reveal signatures of past pathogen exposure. In addition to the first cohort of approximately 650 subjects, a separate validation cohort of approximately 130 different subjects was used. To predict cytomegalovirus infection status, the study combined high-throughput TCR immunosequencing, statistical association of individual TCRs with disease status, and machine learning.

A word on this clone: Its antigen is still unknown. No base-level quality is on record; no much larger clone is a single base apart.

Paper-wide results and their limitations: The authors suggested that the approach could potentially be extended to other disease states and immunological phenotypes. The study listed 164 TCR beta chains as associated with cytomegalovirus. Of the cluster scores, 85% to 95% were above 0 in a later analysis, which found that TCRs clustered in the first cohort also tended to co-occur in the approximately 120 validation repertoires. In vitro tests confirmed that a few of the cytomegalovirus-associated TCR beta chains recognize cytomegalovirus antigens. The classifier was reported to diagnose cytomegalovirus status with high specificity and sensitivity in both the original cohort and the validation cohort. Across donors, most TCR sequences were observed very rarely, whereas some public TCRs were present in many individuals. A later analysis lacked HLA typing for the validation cohort, so it scored co-occurrence in that cohort across all 120 repertoires.

Separate from the roughly 650-subject first cohort, the validation cohort of about 120 subjects was the group to which the donors belonged. The V end gives up 4 bases and the J end 2 bases, leaving 5 bases in the junction not matched to a gene. For CDR1 and CDR2, the germline V gene lists SGHTA and FQGTGA. Including the terminal cysteine and phenylalanine, the CDR3 comprises 15 residues. Solely the CDR3 DNA is kept, with 45 bases framed from the first base. Library method: the immunoSEQ multiplex PCR assay. The study's own analysis went as follows. A statistical classification framework was built for diagnosing cytomegalovirus status from the catalog of TCR beta chain sequences. TCRdb mirrors the immuneACCESS table, restricted to in-frame sequences. Some clones are absent from its copies; in checked studies, under half trace to an unresolved V gene, and the reason for the others is unknown. Clone size and V and J calls were adopted from that table, with D and trimming inferred from the DNA. Present in this sample are 100,000 to 150,000 clones, roughly 93% of which were seen just once. Under 1.5% of the sample is in the top ten clones.

The clonotype comes from a woman younger than 30 in good health and CMV-seronegative. The chain uses TRBV7-3 and TRBJ2-3; 8 bases in the junction line up with TRBD2. Sequencing used PBMCs. DNA sequence: TGTGCCAGCAGCTCCCGGGGGGGCTTCACAGATACGCAGTATTTT. This gives the protein CASSSRGGFTDTQYF.